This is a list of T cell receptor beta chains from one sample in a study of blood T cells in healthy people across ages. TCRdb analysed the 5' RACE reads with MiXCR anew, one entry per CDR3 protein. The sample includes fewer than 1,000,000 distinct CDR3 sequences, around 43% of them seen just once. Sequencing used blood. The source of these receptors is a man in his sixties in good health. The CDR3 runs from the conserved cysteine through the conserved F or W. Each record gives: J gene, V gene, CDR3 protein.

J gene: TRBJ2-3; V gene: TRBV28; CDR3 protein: CASSLYRGTDTQDF
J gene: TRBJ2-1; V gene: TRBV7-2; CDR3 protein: CASSLSHGGSEQFF
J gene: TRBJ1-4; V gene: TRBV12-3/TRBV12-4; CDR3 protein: CASRYRGTREKLFF
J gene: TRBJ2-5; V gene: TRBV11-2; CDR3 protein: CASTIRGGQQETQYF
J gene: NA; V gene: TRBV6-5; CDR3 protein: CASSYSGGLSETQYF
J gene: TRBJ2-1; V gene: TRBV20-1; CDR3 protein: CSARDLRDPSSYNEQFF
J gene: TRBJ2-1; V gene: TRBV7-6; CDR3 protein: CASSLGSRGNGESGQFF
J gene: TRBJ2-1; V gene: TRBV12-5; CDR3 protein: CASGLSSGSSQFF
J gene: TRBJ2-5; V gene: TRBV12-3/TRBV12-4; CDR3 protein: CASSQAGQGTTQYF
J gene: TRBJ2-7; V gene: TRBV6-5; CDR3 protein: CASSYSGSSSYEQYF
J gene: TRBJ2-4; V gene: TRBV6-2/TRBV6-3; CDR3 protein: CASSQQQATRGEQYF
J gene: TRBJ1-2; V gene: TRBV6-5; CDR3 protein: CASSYNRGQGGYGYTF
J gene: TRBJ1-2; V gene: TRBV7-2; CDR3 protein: CASSLAVGRSYYGYTF
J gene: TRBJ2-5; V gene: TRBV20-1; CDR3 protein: CSARKGSRETQYF
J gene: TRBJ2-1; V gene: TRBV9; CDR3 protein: CASSVRDRNEQFF
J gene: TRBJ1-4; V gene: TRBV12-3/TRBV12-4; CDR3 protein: CDSSGDRGHREDEKLFF